The rows below give T cell receptor beta chains drawn from one sample of a study of T-cell reconstitution after alpha-beta-depleted transplantation in children. TCRdb reanalysed the PCR reads using MiXCR and keeps one entry per CDR3 protein. Here the sample spans 450,000 to 550,000 distinct CDR3 sequences, 9.5% to 12% being singletons. Sample: PBMCs, mostly from graft donor cells, taken 180 days after TCRalphabeta/CD19-depleted stem cell transplant. These receptors originate from a female patient between 2 and 10 years old who had a stem cell transplant for aplastic anemia, so the T cells may come from the graft donor. Each CDR3 is given with its conserved first and last residue. D genes are given only for firm matches. The size entry is marked missing in some rows and otherwise reads once, few, many or a size class.

>TRBV6-2/TRBV6-3|NA|TRBJ1-4|TRBD1
TGTGCCAGCAGTCCGGACAGGGACGGCGAAAAACTGTTTTTT
CASSPDRDGEKLFF
>TRBV11-2|NA|TRBJ2-4|TRBD2
TGTGCCAGCAGCTTAGATCCACTAGCGGGATTGGCCAAAAACATTCAGTACTTC
CASSLDPLAGLAKNIQYF
>TRBV5-1|NA|TRBJ2-7|TRBD2
TGCGCCAGCAGCTTGGGCCGACTAGCGGGGGACTACGAGCAGTACTTC
CASSLGRLAGDYEQYF
>TRBV11-1|few|TRBJ2-4|TRBD2
TGTGCCAGCAGCTTAGCGAAGTCTAGCGGGAGGGCCGGAGCCAAAAACATTCAGTACTTC
CASSLAKSSGRAGAKNIQYF
>TRBV5-5|NA|TRBJ2-3|NA
TGTGCCAGCAATAACCTGGAAGGGGGAGGGCCCTCAGATACGCAGTATTTT
CASNNLEGGGPSDTQYF
>TRBV15|NA|TRBJ2-3|NA
TGTGCCACCAGCGCTCCGGGACCTCATCCAACAGATACGCAGTATTTT
CATSAPGPHPTDTQYF
>TRBV30|NA|TRBJ2-7|TRBD2
TGTGCCTGGACCTGGACTAGCATTAACGAGCAGTACTTC
CAWTWTSINEQYF
>TRBV28|few|TRBJ2-7|TRBD2
TGTGCCAGCAGTTCTCACGGGACTAGCGGTAAATACGAGCAGTACTTC
CASSSHGTSGKYEQYF
>TRBV12-3/TRBV12-4|NA|TRBJ1-5|NA
TGTGCCAGCAGTTTACAACAGGGTAGTCAGCCCCAGCATTTT
CASSLQQGSQPQHF
>TRBV29-1|many|TRBJ2-7|TRBD2
TGCAGCGTTGAAGGACTAGCGGGAGGAAGCTACGAGCAGTACTTC
CSVEGLAGGSYEQYF
>TRBV6-2/TRBV6-3|NA|TRBJ2-5|NA
TGTGCCAGCGGGCAAAGACAAGAGACCCAGTACTTC
CASGQRQETQYF
>TRBV20-1|NA|TRBJ2-7|TRBD2
TGCAGTGCTAGAACTCCCGGGACTAGCGGGAGCGAGCAGTACTTC
CSARTPGTSGSEQYF
>TRBV3-1|few|TRBJ2-7|NA
TGTGCCAGCAGCCGTCGACCGGGACCCTACGAGCAGTACTTC
CASSRRPGPYEQYF
>TRBV6-2/TRBV6-3|many|TRBJ1-5|NA
TGTGCCACTGGAGGAGTCCAGCCCCAGCATTTT
CATGGVQPQHF
>TRBV11-2|many|TRBJ2-1|TRBD1
TGTGCCAGCAGCTTATGGACAGGGTTGGGAAATGAGCAGTTCTTC
CASSLWTGLGNEQFF
>TRBV6-2/TRBV6-3|NA|TRBJ2-1|TRBD2
TGTGCCACCCTGGCGGGAGGCCCCTCTCACAATGAGCAGTTCTTC
CATLAGGPSHNEQFF
>TRBV6-2/TRBV6-3|few|TRBJ2-5|TRBD1
TGTGCCAGCATCAAAGGGGGCCGCGAGACCCAGTACTTC
CASIKGGRETQYF
>TRBV14|few|TRBJ1-1|NA
TGTGCCAGCAGCCCTACTGCACACCCCGAAGCTTTCTTT
CASSPTAHPEAFF
>TRBV6-1|few|TRBJ2-3|NA
TGTGCCAGCAGAAAAGGAGTCACAGATACGCAGTATTTT
CASRKGVTDTQYF
>TRBV2|NA|TRBJ2-1|TRBD2
TGTGCCAGCAGTGTGTCCCGGACTAGCGGGAGTATCAATGAGCAGTTCTTC
CASSVSRTSGSINEQFF
>TRBV5-5|few|TRBJ2-2|TRBD2
TGTGCCAGCAGCTTGATGAGGGGACTAGCGCTAAGGACCGGGGAGCTGTTTTTT
CASSLMRGLALRTGELFF
>TRBV6-2/TRBV6-3|few|TRBJ2-1|NA
TGTGCCAGCAGCCCAGCCCCGGAGCAGTTCTTC
CASSPAPEQFF
>TRBV20-1|many|TRBJ2-3|TRBD2
TGCAGTGCTAGAGATATAGCGGGAGGGCCACCAGATACGCAGTATTTT
CSARDIAGGPPDTQYF
>TRBV20-1|few|TRBJ2-1|NA
TGCAGTGCTAGAGACAGGATGTACAATGAGCAGTTCTTC
CSARDRMYNEQFF
>TRBV6-5|NA|TRBJ2-6|NA
TGTGCCAGCAGTACCCCCAGGGTGGCCAACGTCCTGACTTTC
CASSTPRVANVLTF
>TRBV7-9|NA|TRBJ2-7|NA
TGTGCCAGCAGCTTAGTTGGCAGGGAACCCTACGAGCAGTACTTC
CASSLVGREPYEQYF
>TRBV28|many|TRBJ2-3|NA
TGTGCCACCCTGAGCATGACAGATACGCAGTATTTT
CATLSMTDTQYF
>TRBV20-1|NA|TRBJ1-5|NA
TGCAGTGCTAGGCCCGGGCAGGTTGGACAGCCCCAGCATTTT
CSARPGQVGQPQHF
>TRBV10-3|NA|TRBJ2-7|TRBD2
TGTGCCATCAGTGTGGGGTCTAGCGGGAGTATAAGCGAGCAGTACTTC
CAISVGSSGSISEQYF
>TRBV10-3|NA|TRBJ1-5|TRBD1
TGTGCCATCAGCGCCGTTGGACAGGGGAATCAGCCCCAGCATTTT
CAISAVGQGNQPQHF
>TRBV13|NA|TRBJ2-7|TRBD2
TGTGCCAGCAGCCTGCGACTAGCGGGACCAAGCTCCTACGAGCAGTACTTC
CASSLRLAGPSSYEQYF
>TRBV6-5|few|TRBJ2-5|TRBD2
TGTGCCAGCAGTTACTCGGCTAGCGGGCCGATTTCCCAGTACTTC
CASSYSASGPISQYF
>TRBV28|few|TRBJ1-5|NA
TGTGCCAGCAGTTTTAACAGCGCGGCCGGAGAGCCCCAGCATTTT
CASSFNSAAGEPQHF
>TRBV7-2|few|TRBJ2-7|TRBD2
TGTGCCAGCAGCTTAGCAGGACTAGCTTTCGGCCCCTACGAGCAGTACTTC
CASSLAGLAFGPYEQYF
>TRBV9|NA|TRBJ1-3|NA
TGTGCCAGCAGCGCCTCTGGAAACACCATATATTTT
CASSASGNTIYF
>TRBV25-1|few|TRBJ2-1|NA
TGTGCCAGCAGTGCCTGGAGCGGGCCGGCCTACAATGAGCAGTTCTTC
CASSAWSGPAYNEQFF
>TRBV4-2|NA|TRBJ2-7|NA
TGTGCCAGCAGCCAAGACCCGGGACCCTACGAGCAGTACTTC
CASSQDPGPYEQYF
>TRBV4-3|few|TRBJ2-7|NA
TGCGCCAGCAGCCAAGCTCCGGGAAGCTCCTACGAGCAGTACTTC
CASSQAPGSSYEQYF
>TRBV27|few|TRBJ2-1|TRBD1
TGTGCCAGCAGTCTCGACAGGGGACCAGAGTTCTTC
CASSLDRGPEFF
>TRBV4-3|NA|TRBJ1-2|NA
TGCGCCAGCAGCCAAGACGGGACATTAAGCGGCTACACCTTC
CASSQDGTLSGYTF
>TRBV11-2|NA|TRBJ2-2|NA
TGTGCCAGCAGCCCTCGCCCGAACACCGGGGAGCTGTTTTTT
CASSPRPNTGELFF
>TRBV2|NA|TRBJ2-1|NA
TGTGCCAGCAGTGTGGAGCTAGTCGCCAACAATGAGCAGTTCTTC
CASSVELVANNEQFF
>TRBV6-1|few|TRBJ2-3|NA
TGTGCCAGCAGACAAGCCGGGGATACGCAGTATTTT
CASRQAGDTQYF
>TRBV27|NA|TRBJ1-5|NA
TGTGCCAGCAGCCCCATAGGGGGACAATATAGCAATCAGCCCCAGCATTTT
CASSPIGGQYSNQPQHF
>TRBV7-2|NA|TRBJ2-4|NA
TGTGCCAGCAGCTCTACCCAGTTGGGGGGCAGGAACATTCAGTACTTC
CASSSTQLGGRNIQYF
>TRBV11-2|many|TRBJ2-3|TRBD2
TGTGCCAGCAGCTTATGTCTAGCGGAACGGCCGTGCACAGATACGCAGTATTTT
CASSLCLAERPCTDTQYF
>TRBV7-9|NA|TRBJ2-7|NA
TGTGCCAGCAGACGGGACGGAGCTATCTACGAGCAGTACTTC
CASRRDGAIYEQYF